This T cell receptor beta chain derives from a study of cytomegalovirus exposure and HLA in healthy donors (dated by TCRdb to 2016 to 2017). With regard to the full study: In an earlier analysis of fewer than 750 of the donors, 276 Gb of sequence data and 90 million to 130 million unique TCR beta sequences from roughly 200 million T cells were reported. Roughly 300 gigabases of sequencing data and 70 million to 100 million unique TCR sequences made up an early release that covered 500 to 650 HLA-typed donors. Among the approximately 420 genotyped donors, under 90% belonged to the genetic ancestry cluster associated with self-reported Caucasian donors. The study aimed to test whether signatures of past pathogen exposure could be identified by cataloging public T cell receptors. The study used immunosequencing to profile the T cell repertoires of 600 to 850 subjects and linked those repertoires to cytomegalovirus serostatus. A separate validation cohort of more than 100 different subjects was used in addition to the roughly 670-subject first cohort. To predict cytomegalovirus infection status, the study brought together high-throughput TCR immunosequencing, statistical association of individual TCRs with disease status, and machine learning. A later analysis re-analyzed previously published TCR beta repertoires from approximately 700 donors and added high-resolution HLA genotyping to study TCR occurrence patterns. In the later analysis, no new phenotypic data were used to find candidate immune exposures; instead, reliance was placed on TCR beta sequences and their occurrence across donors. To decide whether each TCR beta V gene segment behaved as functional or pseudogenic, an earlier analysis of approximately 620 of the donors relied on high-throughput TCR beta sequencing. Alongside the repertoire data, information on donor age, sex, ethnicity and CMV serostatus was compiled. A later genetic analysis used genome-wide SNP genotypes for 398 of the 666 donors, treating that subset as a discovery cohort. Every repertoire in the discovery cohort had been generated on one and the same sequencing platform. Both class I and class II loci were covered by HLA typing, at four-digit resolution. The number of typed donors differed by locus: about 620-630 for A, B, C, DRB1 and DQB1; 522 for DQA1; some 590 for DPA1; and 400 to 480 for DPB1. Four or five DR-DQ haplotypes were handled as single units for association and clustering because linkage in the cohort was strong. Across under 500 genotyped donors of the cohort, an average of about 240,000 unique TCR beta nucleotide sequences per donor were sequenced, and roughly a sixth of those sequences were non-productive.

At the junction V is shortened by 7 bases and J by 1 base, with 8 bases in between. The CDR3 has 14 amino acids, counting the end cysteine and phenylalanine. The entry retains the CDR3 DNA only, 42 bases that are in frame from base 1. CDR1 is given as MNHNY and CDR2 as SVGAGI, both from the germline V gene (reference sequence). Overall study results and their limits: A total of around 150 TCR beta chains were listed by the study as associated with cytomegalovirus. According to the authors, the approach could potentially be generalized to other disease states and immunological phenotypes. In a later genetic analysis, fewer N-insertions in productive TCRs were reported among donors in an Asian-associated ancestry cluster than the roughly 710-donor mean. While some public TCRs were present in many individuals, most TCR sequences turned up only very rarely across donors. Only TCR beta chains were sequenced in this cohort, and the absence of alpha or paired-chain data limited detectable features. When HLA alleles, especially DR and DQ, strongly co-occurred, TCR associations were difficult to assign to individual alleles. According to a later analysis, most CMV-associated TCR beta chains appeared to be HLA-restricted, and the HLA associations seemed to be driven largely by CMV exposure. An earlier analysis of around 540 of the donors showed that most TCR beta V segments appeared in productive rearrangements either about 87% or about 30% of the time, which broadly matched IMGT annotations. In a later analysis, several top co-occurrence clusters were reported to appear linked to parvovirus B19, influenza, CMV and Epstein-Barr virus. In a later analysis, the rate of TCR association differed among HLA loci, with DRB1 alleles having the most associated TCRs and HLA-C alleles having the fewest. The classifier was reported to diagnose cytomegalovirus status with high specificity and sensitivity in both the original cohort and the validation cohort. Because HLA typing was missing for some donors at each locus, association tests included only the typed subset. A cluster of highly shared sequence variants was judged likely to represent a technical artifact of the sequencing pipeline. A few of the identified cytomegalovirus-associated TCR beta chains were confirmed in vitro to be specific for cytomegalovirus antigens. A later analysis found that HLA-associated TCR beta chains were more clonally expanded and had lower generation probabilities than equally common non-associated chains. Linkage disequilibrium might explain the correlated functional status among segregating V segments, but an unknown experimental factor could not be excluded. The earlier analysis of nearly 600 of the donors excluded seventeen rarely observed V segments, including chromosome 9 orphons, because counts were too low. A further reported finding was that TCR beta sequences accurately predicted the HLA-A and HLA-B alleles for most subjects in the first cohort. An association between a missense DCLRE1C variant and V-gene and J-gene trimming of TCR beta chains was found in a later genetic analysis and replicated in an independent cohort. Sequencing depth was assumed to be roughly uniform across donors in the presence/absence analyses, though that assumption may not hold. CMV serostatus was the only immune exposure information available for the cohort. Some IMGT-functional V segments, including TRBV6-2 and TRBV6-3, could not be distinguished by the 87-base-pair reads and were therefore excluded. In a later analysis, 16,951 TCR beta sequences were associated with specific HLA alleles at a false discovery rate of 0.05.

Receptor amplification or capture employed the immunoSEQ multiplex PCR assay. For the multiplex PCR, a mixture combining 60 forward primers for TCR Vbeta segments and 13 reverse primers for TCR Jbeta segments was used. Amplification of the CDR3 region of rearranged TCR beta genes was performed with a multiplex PCR assay on genomic DNA. The Illumina HiSeq System was used to sequence the amplified TCR beta libraries as 87-base-pair reads. As for the authors' bioinformatics: In a later analysis, roughly 80 million unique TCR beta chains were counted across the roughly 670 repertoires, and approximately 9.9 million of these chains were shared by at least two donors. Raw reads were error-corrected and collapsed into unique sequences by a nearest-neighbor algorithm in which closely related sequences were merged to remove PCR and sequencing errors. V, D and J gene segments were assigned by aligning CDR3 sequences to IMGT reference sequences. For a sequence to be retained, a match of at least six nucleotides was required to both a V gene segment and a J gene segment. A rearrangement counted as productive if the CDR3 had no stop codons and remained in frame with V and J, and every other rearrangement counted as non-productive. Following IMGT convention, CDR3 was defined as the stretch from the second conserved V-encoded cysteine to the conserved J-encoded phenylalanine. In an earlier analysis of roughly 580 of the donors, sequences lacking an unambiguous match to a single V gene segment were excluded. An earlier analysis of a few hundred of the donors called V segments functional above 56.7% productive rearrangements and segregating when the between-donor standard deviation exceeded 5%. A statistical classification framework was developed to diagnose cytomegalovirus status using the catalog of TCR beta chain sequences. In a later analysis, TCR nucleotide sequences were compared against IMGT/GENE-DB human TR gene sequences so that V and J genes could be assigned. A later analysis assigned CDR3 sequences and most-parsimonious VDJ recombination scenarios with the TCRdist pipeline. In a later analysis, each TCR beta chain was defined by its CDR3 amino acid sequence together with its V-gene family, and reads lacking a unique V-gene family were excluded. In a later analysis, around 600 highly shared, low-generation-probability nucleotide sequences were removed to address suspected cross-contamination and a sequencing artifact. A later analysis calculated a clonal expansion index for each public chain from normalized within-repertoire ranks of inferred template counts. Generation probabilities in a later analysis came from a VDJ recombination model fitted to out-of-frame rearrangements, and those results were checked against IGoR. A later analysis scored TCR-TCR, TCR-HLA and TCR-CMV co-occurrence with hypergeometric tests, applying a repertoire-size bias correction to TCR pairs. A later analysis estimated false discovery rates by permuting HLA or CMV assignments 20 times. In a later analysis, co-occurring TCRs were grouped using DBSCAN, with TCRdist sequence similarity added in when clustering inside HLA-allele-positive subsets. Co-occurrence clustering excluded repertoires with fewer than 30,000 or more than 120,000 public chains, plus five with anomalous nucleotide sharing. Sourced from immuneACCESS, this table was stored by TCRdb with only in-frame sequences that have V and J called. A share of the clones is absent; for the studies checked, an unresolved V gene accounts for under half, and the remainder has no known explanation. The DNA gave D and trimming, while V, J and clone size come from that table. The sample table contains under 150,000 clones; only one count was recorded for around 70% of them. The top ten hold around 1.7% of the sample.

In total, over 600 healthy bone marrow donors made up the cohort. Cohort members were all nominally healthy when sampled, although unrecorded immune exposures were likely present. The donor was CMV seronegative and belonged to the group of 320 or so seronegative cohort members. Each donor provided a peripheral blood sample, and peripheral blood mononuclear cells were used for TCR beta sequencing. The Qiagen DNeasy Blood Extraction Kit was used to extract genomic DNA from the blood cell samples. Remarks on this clone: The clone's antigen remains unknown. No base-level quality is on record; no much larger clone is a single base apart.

The material sequenced was PBMCs. The sequence links TRBV6-6 to TRBJ2-6; confidence is insufficient to name the D gene. This clonotype originated in a woman aged 18 to 35 in good health and CMV-seronegative. The bases read TGTGCCAGCAATATGGCTTCTGGGGCCAACGTCCTGACTTTC. This gives the protein CASNMASGANVLTF.